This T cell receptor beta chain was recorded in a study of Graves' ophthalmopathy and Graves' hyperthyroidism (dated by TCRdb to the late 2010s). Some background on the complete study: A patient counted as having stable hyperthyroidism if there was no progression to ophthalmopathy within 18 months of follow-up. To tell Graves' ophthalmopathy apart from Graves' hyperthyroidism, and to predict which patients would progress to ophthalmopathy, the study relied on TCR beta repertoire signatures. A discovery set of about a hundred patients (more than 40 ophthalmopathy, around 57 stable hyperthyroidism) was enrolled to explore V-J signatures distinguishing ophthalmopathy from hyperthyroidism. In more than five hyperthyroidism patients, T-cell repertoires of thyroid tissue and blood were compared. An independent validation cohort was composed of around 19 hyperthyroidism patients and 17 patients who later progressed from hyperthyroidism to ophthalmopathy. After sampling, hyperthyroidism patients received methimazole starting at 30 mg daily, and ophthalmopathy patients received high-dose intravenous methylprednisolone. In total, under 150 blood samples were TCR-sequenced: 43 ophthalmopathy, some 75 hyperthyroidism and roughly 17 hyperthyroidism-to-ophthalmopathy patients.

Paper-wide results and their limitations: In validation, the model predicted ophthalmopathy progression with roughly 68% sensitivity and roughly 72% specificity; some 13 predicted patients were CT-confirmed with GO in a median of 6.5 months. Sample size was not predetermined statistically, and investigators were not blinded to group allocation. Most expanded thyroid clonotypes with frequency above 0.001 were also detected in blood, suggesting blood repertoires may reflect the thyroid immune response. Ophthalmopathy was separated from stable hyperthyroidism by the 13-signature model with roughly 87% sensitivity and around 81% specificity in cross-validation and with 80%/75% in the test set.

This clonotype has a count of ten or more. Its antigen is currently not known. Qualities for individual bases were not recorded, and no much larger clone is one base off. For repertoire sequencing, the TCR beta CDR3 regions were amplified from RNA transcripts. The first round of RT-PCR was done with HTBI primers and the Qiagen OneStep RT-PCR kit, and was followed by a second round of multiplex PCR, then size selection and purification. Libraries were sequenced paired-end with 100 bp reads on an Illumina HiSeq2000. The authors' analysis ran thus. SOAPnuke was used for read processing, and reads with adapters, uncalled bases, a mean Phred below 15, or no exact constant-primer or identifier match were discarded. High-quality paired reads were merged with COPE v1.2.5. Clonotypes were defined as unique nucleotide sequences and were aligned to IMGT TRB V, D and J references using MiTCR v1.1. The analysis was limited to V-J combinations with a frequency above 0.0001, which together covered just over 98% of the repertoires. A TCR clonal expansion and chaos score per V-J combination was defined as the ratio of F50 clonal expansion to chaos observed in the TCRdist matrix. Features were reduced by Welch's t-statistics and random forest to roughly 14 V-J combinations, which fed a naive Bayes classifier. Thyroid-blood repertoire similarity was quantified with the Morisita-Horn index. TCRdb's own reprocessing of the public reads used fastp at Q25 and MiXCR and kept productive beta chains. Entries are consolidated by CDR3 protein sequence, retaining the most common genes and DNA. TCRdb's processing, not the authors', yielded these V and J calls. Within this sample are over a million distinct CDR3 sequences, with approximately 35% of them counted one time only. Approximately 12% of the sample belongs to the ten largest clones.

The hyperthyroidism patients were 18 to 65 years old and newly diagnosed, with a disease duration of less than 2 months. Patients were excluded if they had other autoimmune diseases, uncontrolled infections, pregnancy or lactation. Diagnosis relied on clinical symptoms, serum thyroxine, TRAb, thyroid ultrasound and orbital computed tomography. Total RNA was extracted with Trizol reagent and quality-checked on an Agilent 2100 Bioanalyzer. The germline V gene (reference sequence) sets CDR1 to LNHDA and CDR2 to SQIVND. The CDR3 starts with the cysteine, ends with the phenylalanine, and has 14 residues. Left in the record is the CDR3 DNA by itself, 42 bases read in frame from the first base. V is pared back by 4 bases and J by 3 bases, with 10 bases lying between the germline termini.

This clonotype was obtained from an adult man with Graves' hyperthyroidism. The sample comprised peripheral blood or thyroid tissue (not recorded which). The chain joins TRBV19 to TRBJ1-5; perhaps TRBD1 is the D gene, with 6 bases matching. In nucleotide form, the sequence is TGTGCCAGTAGTACGGACAGATACAATCAGCCCCAGCATTTT. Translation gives CASSTDRYNQPQHF.